This TCR beta chain originates from a study of blood T cell repertoires in COVID-19. For the study at large: The analysed material was cDNA or gDNA that came from T cells, B-cell-depleted T cells, or PBMCs.

Assay: immunoSEQ multiplex PCR; the TCRdb copy retains only in-frame clones and omits some. The sample contains 250,000 to 350,000 clones, roughly 90% of which appear only once. The table lists this clone with a count of one. V was cut by 3 bases and J by 4 bases, with 11 bases left in between. CDR3 size: 13 residues. Per the germline V gene, CDR1 is SGDLS and CDR2 is YYNGEE. The genes are TRBV9 and TRBJ2-7; D is unclear. The TCR was taken from a woman aged 55-70 years with acute or convalescent COVID-19. Material for sequencing was peripheral blood. This chain's CDR3 is CASSAQSNYEQYF. The CDR3 nucleotides are TGTGCCAGCAGCGCACAGTCAAATTACGAGCAGTACTTC.